The sequence of this T cell receptor (beta chain) was determined in a study of cytomegalovirus exposure and HLA in healthy donors. Study conclusions and caveats: Immune exposure was documented only through CMV serostatus.

Germline values: CDR1 SGHDT, CDR2 YYEEEE. The CDR3 has 14 residues. The V and J ends lost 4 bases and 4 bases respectively, with 14 bases between them. Details on this clone: The antigen is not known.

The primer mix had 60 Vbeta and 13 Jbeta primers. The method was immunoSEQ multiplex PCR; TCRdb's version includes in-frame clones alone and lacks a portion of them. The sample contains 100,000 to 150,000 clones, about four fifths of which appear only once. The sequencing input was PBMCs. The sequence was obtained from a man aged 18 to 29 in good health and CMV-seronegative. V gene TRBV5-6 combines with J gene TRBJ1-2; no firm D call. CDR3 amino acids: CASSPRGVIYGYTF. The CDR3 DNA reads as TGTGCCAGCAGCCCCCGGGGTGTGATCTATGGCTACACCTTC. The full variable domain, rest sourced from reference TRBV5-6 and TRBJ1-2, is DAGVTQSPTHLIKTRGQQVTLRCSPKSGHDTVSWYQQALGQGPQFIFQYYEEEERQRGNFPDRFSGHQFPNYSSELNVNALLLGDSALYLCASSPRGVIYGYTFGSGTRLTVV.